This entry concerns a single T cell receptor (beta chain). Antigen specificity is unknown. This entry belongs to a study of blood T cells in healthy people across ages. Germline V lookup: CDR1 MNHEY, CDR2 SVGAGI. This CDR3 contains 18 residues. V was shortened by 0 bases and J by 3 bases, with 19 bases between the two germline ends. Primed by a sample-barcoded 5' primer and a J-beta primer mix, a second PCR proceeded for roughly 6 to 12 cycles. A template-switch adaptor containing 12 random nucleotides labeled each cDNA molecule. TCRdb processed the 5' RACE reads anew with MiXCR; each CDR3 protein has one entry. The profile shows more than 500,000 distinct CDR3 sequences, roughly a quarter of them singletons. Study-level results: Naive T cell percentage and TCR beta diversity correlated strongly. It was the long-lived donors that had more naive CD4+ cells and higher diversity than aged donors. Significant beta diversity loss was already apparent by age approximately 40, declining roughly linearly.

The sample comprised blood. This clonotype was sampled from a woman in her sixties or seventies in good health. The chain couples TRBV6-5 to TRBJ2-3; possibly TRBD1 or TRBD2 for D (5 bases each). The CDR3 DNA reads TGTGCCAGCAGTTACTCATACCGTGGGGGTGGCTTTACAGATACGCAGTATTTT. Translation: CASSYSYRGGGFTDTQYF.